The entry that follows covers one TCR beta chain sequence. Antigen specificity is unknown. This record belongs to a study of CD8 T cells in ankylosing spondylitis. Broader study findings: Clones that were linked to disease were CD8+ and were relatively rare in peripheral blood. There were earlier reports of some motif variants in reactive arthritis synovial fluid and blood. Matched ankylosing spondylitis synovial fluid reportedly showed significant enrichment of disease-linked clones.

V trimming: 5 bases; J trimming: 5 bases; junction bases outside the gene matches: 8. Germline V CDR1 and CDR2: MNHEY, SMNVEV (reference sequence). The CDR3 runs 16 residues. Quantitative 5'-RACE with molecular barcodes was used to make the TCR beta libraries. TCRdb processed the 5' RACE reads anew with MiXCR; each CDR3 protein has one entry. The sample lists 150,000 to 250,000 distinct CDR3 sequences, about 13% seen once, with more than 15% in the top ten. The sample comprised blood, either unsorted or a sorted T cell fraction (not recorded which). This TCR derives from a male donor with ankylosing spondylitis or in good health (not recorded which). The rearrangement links TRBV27 to TRBJ2-5, with 13 bases that match TRBD2. This chain's CDR3 is CASSIGTSGVRETQYF. The CDR3 nucleotides read TGTGCCAGCAGTATCGGGACTAGCGGGGTGCGTGAGACCCAGTACTTC.